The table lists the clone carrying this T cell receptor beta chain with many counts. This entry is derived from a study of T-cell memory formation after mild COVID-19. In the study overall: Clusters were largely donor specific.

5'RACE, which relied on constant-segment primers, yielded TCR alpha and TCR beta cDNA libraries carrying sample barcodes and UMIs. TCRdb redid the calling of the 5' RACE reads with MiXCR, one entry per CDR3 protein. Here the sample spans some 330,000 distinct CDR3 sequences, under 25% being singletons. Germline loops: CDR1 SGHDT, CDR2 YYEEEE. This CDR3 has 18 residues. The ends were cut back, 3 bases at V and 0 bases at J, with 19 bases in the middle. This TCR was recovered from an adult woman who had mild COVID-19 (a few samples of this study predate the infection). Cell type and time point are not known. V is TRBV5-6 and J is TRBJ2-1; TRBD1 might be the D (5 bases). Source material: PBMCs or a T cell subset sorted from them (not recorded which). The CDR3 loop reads CASSSFRSQAYSYNEQFF. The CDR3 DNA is TGTGCCAGCAGCTCGTTTCGCTCACAGGCCTACTCCTACAATGAGCAGTTCTTC.